This TCR beta chain was captured by sequencing in a study of patients and donors after allogeneic stem cell transplantation. Germline CDR1 is SGDLS and CDR2 is YYNGEE. There are 15 residues in the CDR3. The V and J ends lost 2 bases and 0 bases respectively, with 9 bases between them. From the RT-PCR reads, TCRdb called clonotypes with MiXCR, one entry per CDR3 protein. The table shows tens of thousands of distinct CDR3 sequences, with around 48% occurring only once. In this sample, this clonotype turned up a few times. Sample: blood, either unsorted or a sorted T cell fraction (not recorded which). V usage is TRBV9 and J usage is TRBJ1-3; D is ambiguous. The TCR sequence derives from a human donor who was either an allogeneic HSCT recipient or a stem cell or donor lymphocyte infusion donor (not recorded which). It is not recorded whose cells these are; they may come from a transplant donor. The CDR3 is CASSVALDSGNTIYF. CDR3 in DNA: TGTGCCAGCAGCGTTGCCTTGGACTCTGGAAACACCATATATTTT.